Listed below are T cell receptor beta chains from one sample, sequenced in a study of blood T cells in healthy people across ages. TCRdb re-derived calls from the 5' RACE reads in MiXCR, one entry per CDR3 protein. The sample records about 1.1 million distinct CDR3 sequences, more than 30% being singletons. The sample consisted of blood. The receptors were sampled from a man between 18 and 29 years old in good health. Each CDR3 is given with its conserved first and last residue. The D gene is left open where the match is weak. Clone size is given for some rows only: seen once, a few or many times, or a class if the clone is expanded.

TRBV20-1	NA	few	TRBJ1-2	CSARDQGRADGYTF	TGCAGTGCTAGAGATCAGGGCAGGGCGGACGGCTACACCTTC
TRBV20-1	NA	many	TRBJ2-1	CSARVSNEQFF	TGCAGTGCTAGAGTATCCAATGAGCAGTTCTTC
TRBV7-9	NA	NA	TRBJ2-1	CASSLRSSGILNNEQFF	TGTGCCAGCAGCCTACGGTCCAGCGGCATACTTAACAATGAGCAGTTCTTC
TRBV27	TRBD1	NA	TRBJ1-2	CASILGPGQGDYGYTF	TGTGCCAGCATCCTAGGGCCGGGACAGGGAGACTATGGCTACACCTTC
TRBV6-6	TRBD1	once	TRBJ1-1	CASGYEGAYTEAFF	TGTGCCAGCGGTTACGAGGGGGCGTATACTGAAGCTTTCTTT
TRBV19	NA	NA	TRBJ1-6	CASSIVGASVDSPLHF	TGTGCCAGTAGTATAGTAGGGGCCTCTGTGGATTCACCCCTCCACTTT
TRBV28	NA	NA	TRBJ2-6	CASSMISGANVLTF	TGTGCCAGCAGCATGATCTCTGGGGCCAACGTCCTGACTTTC
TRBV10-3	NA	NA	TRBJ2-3	CAIRKKLPDADTQYF	TGTGCCATCAGAAAGAAACTACCTGATGCCGATACGCAGTATTTT
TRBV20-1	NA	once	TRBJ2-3	CSAKLSTDTQYF	TGCAGTGCTAAGCTCAGCACAGATACGCAGTATTTT
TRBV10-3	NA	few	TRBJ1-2	CAISDGRTRGYTF	TGTGCCATCAGTGACGGGAGGACGCGGGGCTACACCTTC
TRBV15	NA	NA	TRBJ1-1	CATSRDFSAEAFF	TGTGCCACCAGCAGAGATTTCAGCGCTGAAGCTTTCTTT
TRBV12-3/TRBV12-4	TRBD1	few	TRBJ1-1	CASTDGGQGMNTEAFF	TGTGCCAGCACCGACGGGGGACAGGGAATGAACACTGAAGCTTTCTTT
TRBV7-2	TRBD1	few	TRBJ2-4	CASSPGGAGNIQYF	TGTGCCAGCAGCCCAGGGGGCGCGGGGAACATTCAGTACTTC
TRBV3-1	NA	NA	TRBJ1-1	CASSQVGSNTEAFF	TGTGCCAGCAGCCAAGTGGGCAGTAACACTGAAGCTTTCTTT
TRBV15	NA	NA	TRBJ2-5	CATSPGAGETQYF	TGTGCCACCAGTCCTGGTGCCGGAGAGACCCAGTACTTC
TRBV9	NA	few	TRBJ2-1	CASSVNNEQFF	TGTGCCAGCAGCGTGAACAATGAGCAGTTCTTC
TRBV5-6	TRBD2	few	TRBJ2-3	CASSNPGLADNTDTQYF	TGTGCCAGCAGCAACCCAGGACTAGCGGACAACACAGATACGCAGTATTTT
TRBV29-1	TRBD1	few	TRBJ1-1	CSAWDRDDTEAFF	TGCAGCGCTTGGGACAGGGACGACACTGAAGCTTTCTTT
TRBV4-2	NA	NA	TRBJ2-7	CASSQHRGARSYNEQYF	TGTGCCAGCAGCCAACACCGGGGGGCCCGTTCCTACAATGAGCAGTACTTC
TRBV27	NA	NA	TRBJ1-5	CASSFVSDVVNQPQHF	TGTGCCAGCAGTTTCGTCTCGGACGTTGTCAATCAGCCCCAGCATTTT
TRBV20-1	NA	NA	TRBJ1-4	CSARDPRGGAGKLFF	TGCAGTGCTAGAGATCCGCGCGGGGGCGCAGGAAAACTGTTTTTT
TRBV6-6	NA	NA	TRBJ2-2	CASSPTSFGELFF	TGTGCCAGCAGCCCCACTAGCTTCGGGGAGCTGTTTTTT
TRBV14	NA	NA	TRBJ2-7	CASNSLHNGEQYF	TGTGCCAGCAACTCTTTACACAATGGCGAGCAGTACTTC
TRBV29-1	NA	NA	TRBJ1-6	CSVVQAFRVPLHF	TGCAGCGTTGTACAGGCCTTCCGGGTACCCCTCCACTTT
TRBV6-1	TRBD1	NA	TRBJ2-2	CASSEIYTDRDTGELFF	TGTGCCAGCAGCGAGATATACACGGACAGGGACACCGGGGAGCTGTTTTTT
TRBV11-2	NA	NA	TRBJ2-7	CASSAGLYEQYF	TGTGCCAGCAGCGCGGGCTTGTATGAGCAGTACTTC
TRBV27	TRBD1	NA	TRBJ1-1	CASSEIVPGTLQGGAFF	TGTGCCAGCAGTGAGATAGTCCCCGGGACTTTGCAGGGGGGAGCTTTCTTT
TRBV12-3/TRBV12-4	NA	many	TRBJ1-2	CASTLAGAGYGYTF	TGTGCCAGCACTCTCGCGGGCGCGGGCTATGGCTACACCTTC
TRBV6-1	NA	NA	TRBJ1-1	CASRDTLGTEAFF	TGTGCCAGCAGGGACACCTTGGGCACTGAAGCTTTCTTT